This T cell receptor (beta chain) was recorded in a study of OX40 agonist ivuxolimab in advanced cancers. Background on the study: The mean age was roughly 60 years, ranging from about 23 to 79, with about 87% of participants male. The study's findings and limits: Clonal expansion by week 6 occurred in CD4+ and CD8+ blood T cells (at 0.1 to 3.0 mg/kg).

Samples were taken at baseline and on day 1 of cycles 4 and 7. Some clones are missing from TCRdb's copy, which holds only in-frame ones; the method was immunoSEQ multiplex PCR. The sample consists of 50,000 or so clones, over 80% of them appearing once. As for this clone: Antigen: not known.

Germline CDR1 reads KGHSH; CDR2 reads LQKENI. CDR3 size: 17 residues. The junction had 5 bases not matched to a gene; V was cut back by 0 bases and J by 4 bases. This material consisted of CD4+ or CD8+ T cells sorted from blood, taken in a trial of the OX40 agonist ivuxolimab. The V gene is TRBV18, the J gene TRBJ2-3, with 12 bases identical to TRBD2. The sequence came from an adult with an advanced solid tumor such as melanoma, head and neck, liver or kidney cancer. The chain's CDR3 is CASSPPGLAGRSDTQYF. The CDR3 bases are TGTGCCAGCTCACCACCTGGACTAGCGGGAAGGTCAGATACGCAGTATTTT.